This T cell receptor beta chain originates from a study of blood T cell repertoires in COVID-19. Profiling relied on immunoSEQ multiplex PCR, and the TCRdb table lists in-frame clones only, not all of them. The sample holds about 320,000 clones, 70% to 90% seen once. V dropped 1 base and J dropped 5 bases, with 17 bases sitting between them. Germline CDR1 and CDR2: GTSNPN and SVGIG (reference sequence). This CDR3 contains 15 residues. The chain has TRBV30 and TRBJ1-2; maybe TRBD1 (6 bases). This receptor was obtained from a young woman who had recovered from COVID-19. The sample consisted of PBMCs or T cells enriched from blood (not recorded which). The CDR3 DNA reads TGTGCCTGGAGTGGGCCTGGGACATCTCCTTATGGCTACACCTTC. Translated, it gives CAWSGPGTSPYGYTF.